A single sample gave rise to the 21 T cell receptor beta chains below, sequenced in a study of sequential checkpoint blockade in melanoma (dated by TCRdb to about 2019). The receptor library was made with the immunoSEQ multiplex PCR assay. TCRdb provides this immuneACCESS table in a form limited to in-frame rearrangements. Some clones are lacking; in checked studies, under half of them reflect an unresolved V gene, and why the rest are absent is not known. The sample records approximately 2,000 clones, roughly 23% of which are singletons. The ten biggest clones cover around 21% of the sample. According to the study, the label for this sample's treatment or condition signals: randomized to nivolumab then ipilimumab (arm A) or the reverse (arm B). Sequencing used tumor tissue (inferred from file names), obtained from a patient given nivolumab and ipilimumab in sequence. These receptors originate from a human donor with melanoma.

This clone was picked up a small number of times. J is TRBJ2-1 and V is TRBV1; the D call of TRBD2 is as the table states it, not checked on the DNA. TRBV1 is a pseudogene segment. This CDR3 contains 14 residues. The DNA of the CDR3 is TGCGCCAGCAGCCAAGGACGGGGGGTTGATGAGCAGTTCTTC. Translated, it gives CASSQGRGVDEQFF.

The chain combines TRBV11-3 with TRBJ2-5; D call uncertain. Per germline, CDR1 SGHNT and CDR2 YENEEA. The CDR3 is 14 residues long. The ends were cut back, 5 bases at V and 4 bases at J, with 14 bases in the middle. DNA for the CDR3: TGTGCCAGCAGCCCAAGGGTGGGTCGAGAGACCCAGTACTTC. Translating gives CASSPRVGRETQYF.

The chain carries TRBV1 and TRBJ1-2. TRBV1 is a recognized pseudogene. CDR3 length: 14 amino acids. CDR3 region: CASSQGRGIYGYTF. The CDR3 bases are TGCGCCAGCAGCCAAGGGCGAGGAATCTATGGCTACACCTTC.

The rearrangement joins TRBV30 to TRBJ1-2, with D unclear. V was trimmed by 2 bases and J by 4 bases, leaving 11 bases between them. CDR3 length: 13 residues. Germline V lookup: CDR1 GTSNPN, CDR2 SVGIG (reference sequence). CDR3 DNA: TGTGCCTGGAGTACCGGGCCTATCTATGGCTACACCTTC. Protein: CAWSTGPIYGYTF.

V is TRBV30 and J is TRBJ2-1; D not certain. Trimming shortened V by 1 base and J by 5 bases, and 6 bases separated the two germline ends. The CDR3 extends over 12 amino acids. The germline V gene encodes CDR1 GTSNPN and CDR2 SVGIG (reference sequence). CDR3 sequence (DNA): TGTGCCTGGAGTGCACTAAACAATGAGCAGTTCTTC. It specifies CAWSALNNEQFF.

The chain carries TRBV6-8 and TRBJ1-2; perhaps TRBD1 as D (6 bases). Germline assignment: CDR1 MNHGY and CDR2 SAAAGT. Trimming left V 2 bases short and J 0 bases short, with 16 bases between. CDR3 length: 17 residues. The CDR3 DNA is TGTGCCAGCAGTTACGGTATAGACAGGTCCTCTAACTATGGCTACACCTTC. Translating it yields CASSYGIDRSSNYGYTF.

The rearrangement links TRBV30 to TRBJ1-3; D remains unclear. The CDR3 covers 13 residues. V dropped 4 bases and J dropped 3 bases, with 10 bases sitting between them. CDR1 is GTSNPN and CDR2 is SVGIG in the germline V gene (reference sequence). The CDR3 DNA reads TGTGCCTGGAAGCCCGACCTTGGAAACACCATATATTTT. Translating gives CAWKPDLGNTIYF.

This clone was counted many times. CDR3 residues: CASSPSARGNEQFF. The DNA for the CDR3 is TGTGCCAGCAGCCCTTCGGCCAGGGGTAATGAGCAGTTCTTC. The chain employs TRBV11-3 and TRBJ2-1; a weak D match, TRBD1 (6 bases). CDR3 length: 14 amino acids. V dropped 5 bases and J dropped 7 bases, with 15 bases sitting between them. The germline gives CDR1 SGHNT, CDR2 YENEEA.

The chain has TRBV11-3 and TRBJ2-1, with 9 bases aligning to TRBD2. Germline CDR1 reads SGHNT; CDR2 reads YENEEA. J gave up 6 bases and V 1 base, and 4 bases lay outside the gene matches. The CDR3 has 15 amino acids. This CDR3 reads CASSLGLAGTNEQFF. CDR3 DNA: TGTGCCAGCAGCTTAGGCCTAGCGGGGACCAATGAGCAGTTCTTC.

V gene TRBV10-2 combines with J gene TRBJ1-2, with 8 bases fitting TRBD1. V was clipped by 6 bases and J by 6 bases; unmatched bases: 9. The CDR3 consists of 14 residues. Germline-derived CDR1 and CDR2 are WSHSY and SAAADI. The DNA for the CDR3 is TGCGCCAGCAGGGCCCAGGGGGCTATCGATGGCTACACCTTC. It is translated as CASRAQGAIDGYTF.

CDR3 residues: CASSGLDSPYEQYF. In DNA form, the CDR3 reads TGTGCCAGCTCAGGGTTGGACAGTCCCTACGAGCAGTACTTC. The V and J genes are TRBV18 and TRBJ2-7; perhaps TRBD1 as D (6 bases). Germline assignment: CDR1 KGHSH and CDR2 LQKENI. The V and J ends lost 5 bases and 2 bases respectively, with 13 bases between them. The CDR3 is 14 residues long.

The chain recombines TRBV19 with TRBJ1-1; D is unclear. Trimming cost V 5 bases and J 5 bases, with 6 bases left between them. The CDR3 is 11 amino acids. Germline lookup yields CDR1 LNHDA and CDR2 SQIVND (reference sequence). This CDR3 reads CASSGRTEAFF. For the CDR3, the DNA is TGTGCCAGTAGTGGAAGGACTGAAGCTTTCTTT.

Within the sample, this clone is medium-sized (0.01 to 0.1%). This chain's CDR3 is CASSVEGNTDTQYF. CDR3 nucleotide sequence: TGTGCCAGCAGCGTAGAGGGGAACACAGATACGCAGTATTTT. J is TRBJ2-3 and V is TRBV9, with D perhaps TRBD1 (5 bases). CDR3 size: 14 residues. The V and J ends lost 0 bases and 2 bases respectively, with 7 bases between them. Germline V gives CDR1 SGDLS, CDR2 YYNGEE.

This clone was detected once. CDR3 in amino acids: CASSLANYQETQYF. CDR3 nucleotide sequence: TGCGCCAGCAGCTTGGCGAACTACCAAGAGACCCAGTACTTC. This rearrangement joins TRBV5-1 to TRBJ2-5; D gene unclear. The ends were cut back, 0 bases at V and 0 bases at J, with 6 bases in the middle. CDR1 and CDR2 (germline): SGHRS, YFSETQ. The CDR3 consists of 14 residues.

This clone was picked up a small number of times. The CDR3 sequence: CASRRTGTGREQYF. DNA for the CDR3: TGTGCCAGCAGAAGAACCGGGACAGGGCGCGAGCAGTACTTC. The V and J genes are TRBV11-3 and TRBJ2-7; 9 bases map to TRBD1. The CDR3 spans 14 residues. Looked up from germline, CDR1 is SGHNT and CDR2 is YENEEA. The trim removed 6 bases at V and 6 bases at J, leaving 9 bases unmatched.

This clone has more than one count but fewer than ten. The rearrangement joins TRBV28 to TRBJ2-3; TRBD2 agrees at 7 bases. Per the germline V gene, CDR1 is MDHEN and CDR2 is SYDVKM. V was pared by 5 bases and J by 4 bases, with 3 bases of the junction left unmatched. The CDR3 consists of 13 residues. The CDR3 coding sequence is TGTGCCAGCAGTCGGGACTACGCAGATACGCAGTATTTT. Translating it yields CASSRDYADTQYF.

As DNA, the CDR3 is TGTGCCAGCAGTTACCGTGGGTCTCAGACGAGTAGGGAAAAACTGTTTTTT. Protein sequence: CASSYRGSQTSREKLFF. The chain couples TRBV6-8 to TRBJ1-4; no clear D. Germline-derived CDR1 and CDR2 are MNHGY and SAAAGT. CDR3 length equals 17 residues. V lost 2 bases and J lost 8, with 21 bases in between.

This clone has a handful of counts. The chain couples TRBV10-2 to TRBJ2-4; D is tentatively TRBD1 or TRBD2 (6 bases each). The V and J ends lost 0 bases and 7 bases respectively, with 10 bases between them. Per germline, CDR1 WSHSY and CDR2 SAAADI. The CDR3 has 14 residues. CDR3 region: CASSESRGLNIQYF. CDR3 sequence (DNA): TGCGCCAGCAGTGAGTCCCGGGGGCTCAACATTCAGTACTTC.

V gene TRBV6-8 combines with J gene TRBJ1-1; D gene unclear. This CDR3 spans 12 amino acids. From germline, CDR1 is MNHGY and CDR2 SAAAGT. V was cut by 3 bases and J by 5 bases, with 7 bases left in between. CDR3 DNA sequence: TGTGCCAGCAGTTATACAGTGACTGAAGCTTTCTTT. It yields the protein CASSYTVTEAFF.

The gene calls are TRBV23-1 and TRBJ2-7, with 8 bases that match TRBD1. TRBV23-1 is labeled an ORF, and its function is uncertain. The CDR3 is 15 residues long. With V trimmed by 6 bases and J by 2 bases, 9 bases remained unmatched. The CDR3, as DNA: TGCGCCAGCAGCCTATCCGGGACAGGCCCCTACGAGCAGTACTTC. Amino acids: CASSLSGTGPYEQYF.

The rearrangement links TRBV11-3 to TRBJ2-5, with D tentatively TRBD2 (5 bases). CDR3 length equals 14 residues. Trimming took 2 bases from V and 0 from J, leaving 7 bases between them. Per the germline V gene, CDR1 is SGHNT and CDR2 is YENEEA. The CDR3 DNA reads as TGTGCCAGCAGCTTATCGGGGTACCAAGAGACCCAGTACTTC. Encoded protein: CASSLSGYQETQYF. Filled out from reference TRBV11-3 and TRBJ2-5, the complete variable domain reads EAGVVQSPRYKIIEKKQPVAFWCNPISGHNTLYWYLQNLGQGPELLIRYENEEAVDDSQLPKDRFSAERLKGVDSTLKIQPAELGDSAVYLCASSLSGYQETQYFGPGTRLLVL.